The 30 T cell receptor beta chains below all came from one sample that was sequenced in a study of T cell changes during pregnancy in multiple sclerosis. TCRdb keeps only in-frame clones here, not all; method: immunoSEQ multiplex PCR. The sample shows 91,000 or so clones, roughly 92% of them seen only once. The source was peripheral blood, collected after pregnancy. Source of these receptors: a female donor with multiple sclerosis, enrolled in a pregnancy study.

The V and J genes are TRBV7-9 and TRBJ1-2, with 9 bases that match TRBD1. Germline lookup yields CDR1 SEHNR and CDR2 FQNEAQ (reference sequence). V dropped 0 bases and J dropped 2; count of bases not matched to a gene: 7. CDR3 length: 17 amino acids. This CDR3 is CASSLAQGAMENYGYTF. CDR3 coding DNA: TGTGCCAGCAGCTTAGCACAGGGGGCGATGGAGAACTATGGCTACACCTTC.

The chain is built from TRBV30 and TRBJ1-2; 9 bases line up with TRBD1. The CDR3 contains 12 residues. Germline CDR1 reads GTSNPN; CDR2 reads SVGIG (reference sequence). Losses at the gene ends were 4 bases for V and 7 bases for J; bases not matched to a gene: 4. CDR3 region: CAWTRQGGGYTF. DNA of the CDR3: TGTGCCTGGACCAGACAGGGGGGTGGCTACACCTTC.

This clone was seen a single time. The chain joins TRBV7-9 to TRBJ2-5; 9 positions match TRBD2. The ends lost 1 base at V and 9 bases at J; junction bases unmatched: 12. The germline gives CDR1 SEHNR, CDR2 FQNEAQ (reference sequence). This CDR3 has 16 amino acids. As DNA, the CDR3 is TGTGCCAGCAGCTTAGTCGCTAGCGGGAATCGTGGGTCCCAGTACTTC. Its translation: CASSLVASGNRGSQYF.

A single count supports this clone. The V and J genes are TRBV2 and TRBJ2-7; 8 nucleotides align to TRBD1. V shed 9 bases, J shed 4 bases, and the junction held 8 bases outside the gene matches. CDR3 size: 13 residues. Germline lookup yields CDR1 SNHLY and CDR2 FYNNEI. DNA for the CDR3: TGTGCCAGGTCGGACAGGGCCTTTTACGAGCAGTACTTC. Translating it yields CARSDRAFYEQYF.

The V and J genes are TRBV5-1 and TRBJ2-3; 11 bases align to TRBD2. Germline loops: CDR1 SGHRS, CDR2 YFSETQ. V trimming: 1 base; J trimming: 0 bases; junction bases outside the gene matches: 16. There are 21 residues in the CDR3. This CDR3 is CASSLRGLAEKTIESTDTQYF. The CDR3 DNA sequence: TGCGCCAGCAGCTTGAGGGGACTAGCGGAAAAAACCATAGAGAGCACAGATACGCAGTATTTT.

The chain has TRBV2 and TRBJ2-3; TRBD2 might be the D (6 bases). The CDR3 consists of 16 residues. Trimming cost V 7 bases and J 3 bases, with 20 bases left between them. Germline-derived CDR1 and CDR2 are SNHLY and FYNNEI. In DNA form, the CDR3 reads TGTGCCAGCACAAGACTTCTAGCGATTCGGACAGATACGCAGTATTTT. Its translation is CASTRLLAIRTDTQYF.

This chain connects TRBV6-1 to TRBJ2-7; 7 nucleotides agree with TRBD1. This CDR3 is 14 amino acids long. After removal of 3 bases from V and 3 bases from J, the junction contained 5 bases not matched to a gene. Germline V lookup: CDR1 MNHNS, CDR2 SASEGT. The CDR3, as DNA: TGTGCCAGCAGTGATGAAGGGGGCTACTACGAGCAGTACTTC. This sequence encodes CASSDEGGYYEQYF.

The rearrangement links TRBV30 to TRBJ2-1, with 7 bases aligning to TRBD2. The trim removed 0 bases at V and 6 bases at J, leaving 2 bases unmatched. CDR1 is GTSNPN and CDR2 is SVGIG in the germline V gene (reference sequence). The CDR3 consists of 13 residues. Written as DNA, the CDR3 is TGTGCCTGGAGTGTCGCTAGCGGCAATGAGCAGTTCTTC. The encoded protein is CAWSVASGNEQFF.

This clone was picked up one time. The chain joins TRBV6-5 to TRBJ2-5; 10 nucleotides match TRBD2. Germline V lookup: CDR1 MNHEY, CDR2 SVGAGI. V shed 6 bases and J 2 bases; nucleotides not matched to a gene: 0. The CDR3 has 13 amino acids. The CDR3: CASRTSGQETQYF. CDR3 in DNA: TGTGCCAGCAGGACTAGCGGGCAAGAGACCCAGTACTTC.

The chain employs TRBV9 and TRBJ2-3, with TRBD2 identical over 8 bases. The CDR3 contains 16 residues. The trim removed 3 bases at V and 0 bases at J, leaving 6 bases unmatched. Germline loops: CDR1 SGDLS, CDR2 YYNGEE. The CDR3 DNA is TGTGCCAGCAGCGCTTCGAGCGGGGGTAGCACAGATACGCAGTATTTT. Amino acids: CASSASSGGSTDTQYF.

This chain links TRBV7-6 with TRBJ2-7; tentatively, D is TRBD2 (6 bases). The CDR3 contains 17 residues. Trimming took off 2 bases at V and 5 bases at J, with 22 bases between the two ends. The germline gives CDR1 SGHVS, CDR2 FNYEAQ. The CDR3, as DNA: TGTGCCAGCAGCTTACGGGATCGCGGGACTCCTGGGGACGAGCAGTACTTC. This sequence encodes CASSLRDRGTPGDEQYF.

The chain links TRBV18 to TRBJ1-2; TRBD1 is a possible D gene (5 bases). Germline V gene lookup returns CDR1 KGHSH and CDR2 LQKENI. This CDR3 is built from 18 residues. V lost 4 bases and J lost 0, with 21 bases in between. The CDR3 loop is CASSRTRQGSSANYGYTF. In nucleotides, the CDR3 is TGTGCCAGCTCACGGACACGACAAGGGTCCAGCGCTAACTATGGCTACACCTTC.

Only one count was recorded for this clone. The chain couples TRBV4-2 to TRBJ2-7; D is unclear. The CDR3 is 15 amino acids. V was cut by 3 bases and J by 2 bases, with 14 bases left in between. The germline V gene encodes CDR1 LGHNA and CDR2 YNFKEQ. CDR3 nucleotides: TGTGCCAGCAGCCAGACGGCGGCCTCTCCCTACGAGCAGTACTTC. It translates to CASSQTAASPYEQYF.

V is TRBV19 and J is TRBJ1-2; TRBD1 agrees at 8 bases. With 5 bases clipped from V and 6 bases from J, the junction kept 11 bases outside the gene matches. Germline CDR1 is LNHDA and CDR2 is SQIVND (reference sequence). The CDR3 loop spans 15 amino acids. CDR3 in amino acids: CASSVSGLRGHGYTF. The CDR3 DNA is TGTGCCAGTAGTGTCTCTGGGCTCAGGGGGCATGGCTACACCTTC.

The chain combines TRBV5-4 with TRBJ1-1; D might be TRBD1 (5 bases). This CDR3 has 19 residues. Trimming shortened V by 4 bases and J by 2 bases, and 27 bases separated the two germline ends. Germline V gene sequence: CDR1 SGHNT, CDR2 YYREEE (reference sequence). The CDR3 nucleotides are TGTGCCAGCAGCCCTGGAGCGGGAATGAGCGATAGGGGTAACACTGAAGCTTTCTTT. Translated, it gives CASSPGAGMSDRGNTEAFF.

DNA of the CDR3: TGTGCCAGCAGCTTAGGGCTTAAACCAAGAAACACCATATATTTT. Its translation: CASSLGLKPRNTIYF. The chain uses TRBV9 and TRBJ1-3; D is unclear. The CDR3 loop spans 15 amino acids. The germline V gene encodes CDR1 SGDLS and CDR2 YYNGEE. V lost 4 bases and J lost 5, with 16 bases in between.

The V gene is TRBV6-5, the J gene TRBJ1-6, with TRBD1 identical over 7 bases. Germline assignment: CDR1 MNHEY and CDR2 SVGAGI. This CDR3 is 15 amino acids long. V gave up 6 bases and J gave up 7 bases; unmatched junction bases: 9. The CDR3 nucleotides are TGTGCCAGCAGCCTCCAGACAGGGCGGAATTCACCCCTCCACTTT. Encoded protein: CASSLQTGRNSPLHF.

V and J are TRBV5-1 and TRBJ2-5; the D gene is possibly TRBD2 (6 bases). Trimming stripped 2 bases from V and 1 base from J, with 9 bases between. This CDR3 comprises 14 residues. Germline CDR1 is SGHRS and CDR2 is YFSETQ. CDR3 loop: CASSFGGGQETQYF. For the CDR3, the DNA is TGCGCCAGCAGCTTCGGGGGAGGCCAAGAGACCCAGTACTTC.

The chain uses TRBV6-1 and TRBJ1-4; tentatively, D is TRBD1 (5 bases). V shed 3 bases and J shed 4 bases, with 15 bases lying between them. The CDR3 consists of 16 residues. Germline V gene sequence: CDR1 MNHNS, CDR2 SASEGT. In DNA form, the CDR3 reads TGTGCCAGCAGTGAGATGGTCAGACAGTTTAATGAAAAACTGTTTTTT. This codes for CASSEMVRQFNEKLFF.

The chain is built from TRBV14 and TRBJ1-2; D ambiguous. Germline V gene lookup returns CDR1 SGHDN and CDR2 FVKESK. Trimming took off 1 base at V and 4 bases at J, with 10 bases between the two ends. CDR3 length: 14 residues. The CDR3 here is CASSQGLLSYGYTF. CDR3 bases: TGTGCCAGCAGCCAAGGTCTCCTGAGCTATGGCTACACCTTC.

This sequence joins TRBV6-1 and TRBJ2-6; D remains unclear. V was trimmed by 1 base and J by 4 bases, leaving 5 bases between them. This CDR3 has 14 residues. The germline V gene has CDR1 MNHNS and CDR2 SASEGT. The CDR3 loop is CASSEGPGANVLTF. CDR3 nucleotide sequence: TGTGCCAGCAGTGAAGGTCCGGGGGCCAACGTCCTGACTTTC.

Remarks on this clone: The identical CDR3 is also encoded by other nucleotide sequences in the sample. The V and J genes are TRBV6-5 and TRBJ1-1, with 7 bases that match TRBD1. Trimming removed 7 bases from V and 4 bases from J; junction bases left unmatched: 12. The germline V gene has CDR1 MNHEY and CDR2 SVGAGI. This CDR3 contains 15 residues. CDR3 protein: CASNRDKDRTTEAFF. DNA for the CDR3: TGTGCCAGCAACCGGGATAAGGACAGGACCACTGAAGCTTTCTTT.

The rearrangement links TRBV27 to TRBJ1-1; the D gene is possibly TRBD1 (5 bases). The V gene's germline CDR1 is MNHEY and CDR2 SMNVEV (reference sequence). The CDR3 contains 15 residues. V gave up 6 bases and J gave up 1 base, with 15 bases separating them. The CDR3, as DNA: TGTGCCAGCAGACCCCCAGGGCGATCGAACACTGAAGCTTTCTTT. Its translation: CASRPPGRSNTEAFF.

The V gene is TRBV10-3, the J gene TRBJ1-1, with D perhaps matching TRBD1 (5 bases). The CDR3 is 16 amino acids. The germline V gene has CDR1 ENHRY and CDR2 SYGVKD. V lost 3 bases and J lost 1, with 15 bases in between. Written as DNA, the CDR3 is TGTGCCATCAGTGACGACAGCCTGCTTGGGAACACTGAAGCTTTCTTT. Translation gives CAISDDSLLGNTEAFF.

This chain uses TRBV7-2 with TRBJ2-7, with 11 bases that match TRBD2. Germline CDR1 SGHTA, CDR2 FQGNSA. The ends lost 4 bases at V and 0 bases at J; junction bases unmatched: 5. This CDR3 spans 16 amino acids. The CDR3 loop is CASSSFTSGSSYEQYF. CDR3 sequence (DNA): TGTGCCAGCAGCTCTTTCACTAGCGGGAGCTCCTACGAGCAGTACTTC.

V is TRBV10-2 and J is TRBJ2-1, with TRBD1 identical over 10 bases. Germline CDR1 WSHSY, CDR2 SAAADI. The V gene end was trimmed by 4 bases and the J gene end by 3 bases; junction bases not matched to a gene: 0. This CDR3 spans 14 amino acids. The CDR3 bases are TGCGCCAGCAGTGGGACAGGGGGCTACAATGAGCAGTTCTTC. It is translated as CASSGTGGYNEQFF.

The gene calls are TRBV19 and TRBJ1-1, with a weak D call TRBD1 (6 bases). This CDR3 spans 16 amino acids. Trimming pared 4 bases from V and 3 bases from J, leaving 18 bases between. Germline V gene data show CDR1 as LNHDA and CDR2 as SQIVND (reference sequence). CDR3 sequence: CASSRGGGRRDTEAFF. For the CDR3, the DNA is TGTGCCAGTAGTAGGGGAGGGGGGAGGAGGGACACTGAAGCTTTCTTT. Full variable domain (rest looked up from reference TRBV19 and TRBJ1-1): DGGITQSPKYLFRKEGQNVTLSCEQNLNHDAMYWYRQDPGQGLRLIYYSQIVNDFQKGDIAEGYSVSREKKESFPLTVTSAQKNPTAFYLCASSRGGGRRDTEAFFGQGTRLTVV.

The V call is TRBV6-4, the J call TRBJ1-4, with TRBD1 matching over 7 bases. The CDR3 contains 15 residues. V trimming: 6 bases; J trimming: 8 bases; junction bases outside the gene matches: 12. The germline V gene encodes CDR1 MRHNA and CDR2 SNTAGT. The CDR3 spells CASSAFGQGGEKLFF. As DNA, the CDR3 is TGTGCCAGCAGCGCCTTTGGGCAGGGGGGCGAAAAACTGTTTTTT.

The CDR3 sequence: CASSPVPSGASTDTQYF. DNA of the CDR3: TGCGCCAGCAGCCCCGTTCCTAGCGGTGCTAGCACAGATACGCAGTATTTT. The chain uses TRBV5-1 and TRBJ2-3; TRBD2 matches at 7 bases. CDR1 is SGHRS and CDR2 is YFSETQ in the germline V gene. The CDR3 is 17 residues long. The V segment lost 4 bases and the J segment 0 bases; nucleotides outside the gene matches: 11.

The chain uses TRBV6-5 and TRBJ2-7; D possibly corresponds to TRBD1 (5 bases). Germline CDR1 reads MNHEY; CDR2 reads SVGAGI. The CDR3 loop spans 13 amino acids. Trimming shortened V by 7 bases and J by 0 bases, and 10 bases separated the two germline ends. The DNA of the CDR3 is TGTGCCAGCACCCTCCAGGGCTCCTACGAGCAGTACTTC. As protein: CASTLQGSYEQYF.